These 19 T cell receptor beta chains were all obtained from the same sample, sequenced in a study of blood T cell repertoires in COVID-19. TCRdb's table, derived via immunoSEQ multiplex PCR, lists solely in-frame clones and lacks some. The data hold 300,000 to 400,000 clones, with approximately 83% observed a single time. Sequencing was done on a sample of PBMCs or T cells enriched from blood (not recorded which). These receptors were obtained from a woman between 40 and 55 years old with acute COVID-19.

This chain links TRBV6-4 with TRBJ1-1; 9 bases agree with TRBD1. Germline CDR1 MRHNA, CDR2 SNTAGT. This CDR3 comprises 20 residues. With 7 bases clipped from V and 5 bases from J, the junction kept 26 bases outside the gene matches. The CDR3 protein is CASKDPKEKRTGEEKTEAFF. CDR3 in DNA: TGTGCCAGCAAGGACCCAAAAGAGAAGCGGACAGGGGAGGAAAAAACTGAAGCTTTCTTT.

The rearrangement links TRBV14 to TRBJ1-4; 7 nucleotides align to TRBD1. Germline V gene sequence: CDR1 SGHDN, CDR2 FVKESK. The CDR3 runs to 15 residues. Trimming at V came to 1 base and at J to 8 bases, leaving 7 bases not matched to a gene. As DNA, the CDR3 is TGTGCCAGCAGCCAAGCTCGACAGGGCCGCGAAAAACTGTTTTTT. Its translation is CASSQARQGREKLFF.

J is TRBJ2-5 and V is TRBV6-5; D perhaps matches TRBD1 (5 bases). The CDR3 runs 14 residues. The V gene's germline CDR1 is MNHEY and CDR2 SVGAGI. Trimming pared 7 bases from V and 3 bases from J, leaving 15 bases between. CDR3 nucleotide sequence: TGTGCCAGCACCCTACACGACAGCAAAGAGACCCAGTACTTC. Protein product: CASTLHDSKETQYF.

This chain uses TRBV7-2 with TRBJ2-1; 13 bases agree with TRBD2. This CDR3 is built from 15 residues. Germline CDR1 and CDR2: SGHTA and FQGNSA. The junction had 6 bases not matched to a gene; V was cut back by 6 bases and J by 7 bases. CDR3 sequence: CASRSGLAGLNEQFF. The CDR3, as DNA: TGTGCCAGCAGGTCGGGACTAGCGGGGTTAAATGAGCAGTTCTTC.

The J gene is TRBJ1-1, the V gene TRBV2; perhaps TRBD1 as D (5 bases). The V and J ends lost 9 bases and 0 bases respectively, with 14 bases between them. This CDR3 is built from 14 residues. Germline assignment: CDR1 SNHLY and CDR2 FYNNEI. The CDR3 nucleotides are TGTGCCAGTCAATATCAGGGCTTGAACACTGAAGCTTTCTTT. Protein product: CASQYQGLNTEAFF.

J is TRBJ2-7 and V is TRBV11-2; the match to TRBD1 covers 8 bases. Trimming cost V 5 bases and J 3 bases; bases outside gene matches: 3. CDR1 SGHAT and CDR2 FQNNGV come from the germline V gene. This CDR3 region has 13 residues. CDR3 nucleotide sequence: TGTGCCAGCAGCATGGACAGGGTCTACGAGCAGTACTTC. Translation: CASSMDRVYEQYF. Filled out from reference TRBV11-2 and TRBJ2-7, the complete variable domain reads EAGVAQSPRYKIIEKRQSVAFWCNPISGHATLYWYQQILGQGPKLLIQFQNNGVVDDSQLPKDRFSAERLKGVDSTLKIQPAKLEDSAVYLCASSMDRVYEQYFGPGTRLTVT.

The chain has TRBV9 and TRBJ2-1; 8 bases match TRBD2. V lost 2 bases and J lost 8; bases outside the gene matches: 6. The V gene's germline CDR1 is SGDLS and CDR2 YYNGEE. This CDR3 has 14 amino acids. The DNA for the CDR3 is TGTGCCAGCAGCGTTTTAGGACTAGCCGATGAGCAGTTCTTC. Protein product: CASSVLGLADEQFF.

This CDR3 reads CASSRQGRPGELFF. The CDR3 DNA is TGTGCCAGCAGCCGACAGGGACGTCCCGGGGAGCTGTTTTTT. V is TRBV5-6 and J is TRBJ2-2, with 7 bases identical to TRBD1. This CDR3 spans 14 amino acids. From germline, CDR1 is SGHDT and CDR2 YYEEEE. V lost 4 bases and J lost 6; bases outside the gene matches: 6.

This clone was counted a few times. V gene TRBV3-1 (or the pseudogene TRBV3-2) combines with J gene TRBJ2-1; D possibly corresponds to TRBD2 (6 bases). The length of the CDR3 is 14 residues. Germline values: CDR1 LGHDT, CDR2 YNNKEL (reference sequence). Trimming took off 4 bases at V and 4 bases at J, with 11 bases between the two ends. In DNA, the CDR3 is TGTGCCAGCAGCCCCGGGACTCGATACAATGAGCAGTTCTTC. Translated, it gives CASSPGTRYNEQFF.

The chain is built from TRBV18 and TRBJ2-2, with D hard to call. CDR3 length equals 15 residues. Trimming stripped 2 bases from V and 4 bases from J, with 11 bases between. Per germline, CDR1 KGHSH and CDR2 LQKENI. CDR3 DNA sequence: TGTGCCAGCTCACCAATGGGCCAGACCACCGGGGAGCTGTTTTTT. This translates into CASSPMGQTTGELFF.

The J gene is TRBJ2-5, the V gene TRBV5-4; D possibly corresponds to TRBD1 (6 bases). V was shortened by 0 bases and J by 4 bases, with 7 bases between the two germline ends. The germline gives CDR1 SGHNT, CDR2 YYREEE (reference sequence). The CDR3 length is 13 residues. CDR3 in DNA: TGTGCCAGCAGCTTGGGCAGGGGAGAGACCCAGTACTTC. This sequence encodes CASSLGRGETQYF.

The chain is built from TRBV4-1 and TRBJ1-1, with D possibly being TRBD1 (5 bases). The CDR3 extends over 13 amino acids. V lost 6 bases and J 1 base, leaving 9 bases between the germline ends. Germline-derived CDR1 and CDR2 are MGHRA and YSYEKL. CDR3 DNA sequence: TGCGCCAGCAGGCTCCAGGGGAACACTGAAGCTTTCTTT. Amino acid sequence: CASRLQGNTEAFF.

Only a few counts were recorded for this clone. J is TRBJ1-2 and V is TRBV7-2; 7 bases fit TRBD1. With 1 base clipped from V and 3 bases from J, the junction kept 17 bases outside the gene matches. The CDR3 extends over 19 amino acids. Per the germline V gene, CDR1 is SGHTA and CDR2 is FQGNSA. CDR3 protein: CASSLGPGQPLVDDYGYTF. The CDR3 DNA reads TGTGCCAGCAGCTTAGGGCCGGGACAGCCCCTCGTGGATGACTATGGCTACACCTTC.

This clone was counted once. In nucleotides, the CDR3 is TGTGCCAGCAGCTTAAGGCGGACTTTGGGCACTGAAGCTTTCTTT. As protein: CASSLRRTLGTEAFF. The chain couples TRBV7-9 to TRBJ1-1; D is undetermined. The CDR3 has 15 amino acids. Trimming removed 2 bases at V and 4 bases at J, with 14 bases between. Germline CDR1 and CDR2: SEHNR and FQNEAQ (reference sequence).

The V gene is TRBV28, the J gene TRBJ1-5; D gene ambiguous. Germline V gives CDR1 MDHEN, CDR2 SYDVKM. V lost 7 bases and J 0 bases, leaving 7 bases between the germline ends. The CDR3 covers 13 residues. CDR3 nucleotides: TGTGCCAGCAATTCAGATAGCAATCAGCCCCAGCATTTT. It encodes CASNSDSNQPQHF.

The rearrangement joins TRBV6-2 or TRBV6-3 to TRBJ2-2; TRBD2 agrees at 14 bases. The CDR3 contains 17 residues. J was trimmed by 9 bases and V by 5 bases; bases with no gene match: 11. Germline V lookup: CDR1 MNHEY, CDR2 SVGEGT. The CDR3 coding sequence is TGTGCCAGCAGTCAACCTGGGACTAGCGGGAGACCTAGGGAGCTGTTTTTT. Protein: CASSQPGTSGRPRELFF.

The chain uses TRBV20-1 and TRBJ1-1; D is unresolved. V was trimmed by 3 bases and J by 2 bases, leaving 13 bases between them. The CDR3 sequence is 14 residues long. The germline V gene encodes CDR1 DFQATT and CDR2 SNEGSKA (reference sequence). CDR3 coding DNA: TGCAGTGCTAGTTTCCCCCCACTAAACACTGAAGCTTTCTTT. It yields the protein CSASFPPLNTEAFF.

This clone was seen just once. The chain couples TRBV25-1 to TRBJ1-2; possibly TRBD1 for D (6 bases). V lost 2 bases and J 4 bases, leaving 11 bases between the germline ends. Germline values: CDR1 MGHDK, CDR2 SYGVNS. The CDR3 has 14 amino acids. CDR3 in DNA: TGTGCCAGCAGTGAAGATAGGGGGTTCTATGGCTACACCTTC. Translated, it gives CASSEDRGFYGYTF.

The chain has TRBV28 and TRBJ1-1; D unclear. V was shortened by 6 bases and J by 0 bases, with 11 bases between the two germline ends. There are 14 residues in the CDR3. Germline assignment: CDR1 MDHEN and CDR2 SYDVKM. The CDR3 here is CASSPTSLNTEAFF. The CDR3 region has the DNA TGTGCCAGCAGCCCGACAAGCCTGAACACTGAAGCTTTCTTT. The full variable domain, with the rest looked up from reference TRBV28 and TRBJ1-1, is DVKVTQSSRYLVKRTGEKVFLECVQDMDHENMFWYRQDPGLGLRLIYFSYDVKMKEKGDIPEGYSVSREKKERFSLILESASTNQTSMYLCASSPTSLNTEAFFGQGTRLTVV.